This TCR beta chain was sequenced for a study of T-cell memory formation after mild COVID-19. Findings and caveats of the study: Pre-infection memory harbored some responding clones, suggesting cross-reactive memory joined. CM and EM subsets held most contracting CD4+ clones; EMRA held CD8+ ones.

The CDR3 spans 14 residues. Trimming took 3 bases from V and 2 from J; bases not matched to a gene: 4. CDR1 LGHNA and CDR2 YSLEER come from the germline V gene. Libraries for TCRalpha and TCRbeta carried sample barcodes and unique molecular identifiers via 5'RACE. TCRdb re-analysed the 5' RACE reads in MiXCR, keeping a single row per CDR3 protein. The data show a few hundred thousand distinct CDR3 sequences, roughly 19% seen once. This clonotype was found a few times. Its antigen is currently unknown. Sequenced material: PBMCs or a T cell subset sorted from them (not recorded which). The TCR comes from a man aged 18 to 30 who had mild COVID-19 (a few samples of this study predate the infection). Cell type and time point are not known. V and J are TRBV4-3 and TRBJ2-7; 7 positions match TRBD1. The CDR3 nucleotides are TGCGCCAGCAGCCACGGGGACAGTCCCTACGAGCAGTACTTC. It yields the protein CASSHGDSPYEQYF.